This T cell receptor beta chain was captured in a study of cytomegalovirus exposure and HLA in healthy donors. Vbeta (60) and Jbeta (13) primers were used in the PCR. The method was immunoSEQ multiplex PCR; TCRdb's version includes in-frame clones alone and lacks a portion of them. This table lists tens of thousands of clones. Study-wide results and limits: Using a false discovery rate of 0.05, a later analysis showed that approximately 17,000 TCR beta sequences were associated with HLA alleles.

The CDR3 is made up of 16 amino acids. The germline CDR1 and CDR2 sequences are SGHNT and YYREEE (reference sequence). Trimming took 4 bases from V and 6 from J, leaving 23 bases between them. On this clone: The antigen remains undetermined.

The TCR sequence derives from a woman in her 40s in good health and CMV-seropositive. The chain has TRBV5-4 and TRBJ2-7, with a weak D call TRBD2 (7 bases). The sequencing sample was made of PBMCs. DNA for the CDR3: TGTGCCAGCAGCCGGGCGAGGGGGGGCCTTACGAGCGAGCAGTACTTC. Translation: CASSRARGGLTSEQYF. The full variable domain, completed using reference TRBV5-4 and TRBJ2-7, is ETGVTQSPTHLIKTRGQQVTLRCSSQSGHNTVSWYQQALGQGPQFIFQYYREEENGRGNFPPRFSGLQFPNYSSELNVNALELDDSALYLCASSRARGGLTSEQYFGPGTRLTVT.